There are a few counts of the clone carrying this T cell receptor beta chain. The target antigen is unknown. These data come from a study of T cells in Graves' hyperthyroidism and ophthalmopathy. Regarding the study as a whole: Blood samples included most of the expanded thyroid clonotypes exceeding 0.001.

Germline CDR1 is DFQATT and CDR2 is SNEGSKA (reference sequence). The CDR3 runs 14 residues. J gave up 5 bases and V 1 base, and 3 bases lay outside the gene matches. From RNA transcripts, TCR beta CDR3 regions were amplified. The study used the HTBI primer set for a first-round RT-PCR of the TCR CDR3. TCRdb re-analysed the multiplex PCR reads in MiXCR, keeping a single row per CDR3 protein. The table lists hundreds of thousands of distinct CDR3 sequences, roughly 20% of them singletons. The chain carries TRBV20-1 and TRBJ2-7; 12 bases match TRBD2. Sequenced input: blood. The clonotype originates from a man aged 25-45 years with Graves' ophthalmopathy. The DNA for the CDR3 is TGCAGTGCTAGAGCCGCTAGCGGGAGGGACGAGCAGTACTTC. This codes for CSARAASGRDEQYF.